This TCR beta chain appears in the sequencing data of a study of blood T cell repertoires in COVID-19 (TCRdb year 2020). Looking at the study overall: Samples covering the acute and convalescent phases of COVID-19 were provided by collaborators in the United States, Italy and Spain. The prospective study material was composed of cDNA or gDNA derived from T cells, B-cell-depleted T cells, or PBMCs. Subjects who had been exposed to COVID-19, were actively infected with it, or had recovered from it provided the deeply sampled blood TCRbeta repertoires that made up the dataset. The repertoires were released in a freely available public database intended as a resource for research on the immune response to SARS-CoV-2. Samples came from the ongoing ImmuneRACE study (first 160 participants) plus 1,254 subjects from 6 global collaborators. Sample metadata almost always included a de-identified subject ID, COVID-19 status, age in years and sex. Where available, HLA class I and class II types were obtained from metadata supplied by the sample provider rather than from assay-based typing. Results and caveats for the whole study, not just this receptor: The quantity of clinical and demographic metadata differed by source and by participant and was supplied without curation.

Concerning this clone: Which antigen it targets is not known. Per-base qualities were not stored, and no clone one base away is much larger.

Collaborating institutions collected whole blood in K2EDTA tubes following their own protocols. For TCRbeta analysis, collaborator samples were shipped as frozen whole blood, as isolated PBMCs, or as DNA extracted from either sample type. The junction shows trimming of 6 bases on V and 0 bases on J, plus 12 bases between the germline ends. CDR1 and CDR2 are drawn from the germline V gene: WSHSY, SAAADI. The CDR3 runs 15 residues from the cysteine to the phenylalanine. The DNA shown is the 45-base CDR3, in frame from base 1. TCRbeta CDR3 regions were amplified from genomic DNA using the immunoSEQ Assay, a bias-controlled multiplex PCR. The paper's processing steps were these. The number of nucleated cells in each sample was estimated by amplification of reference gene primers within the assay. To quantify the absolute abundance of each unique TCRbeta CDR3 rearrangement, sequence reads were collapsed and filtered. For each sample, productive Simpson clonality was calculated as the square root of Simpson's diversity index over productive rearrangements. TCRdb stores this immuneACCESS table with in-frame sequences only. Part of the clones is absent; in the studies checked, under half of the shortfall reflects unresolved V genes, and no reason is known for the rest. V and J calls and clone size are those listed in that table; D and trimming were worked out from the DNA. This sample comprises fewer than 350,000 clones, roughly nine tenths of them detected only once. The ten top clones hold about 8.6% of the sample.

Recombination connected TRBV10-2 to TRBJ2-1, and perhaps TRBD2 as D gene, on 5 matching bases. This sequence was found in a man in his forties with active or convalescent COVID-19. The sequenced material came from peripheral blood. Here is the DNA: TGCGCCAGCAGGGACTTCCAAAGCTCCTACAATGAGCAGTTCTTC. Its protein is CASRDFQSSYNEQFF.